The T cell receptor beta chain under discussion was sequenced for a study of blood T cell repertoires in COVID-19. Study-level information: PBMCs, B-cell-depleted T cells, or T cells were the source of the cDNA or gDNA that made up the material.

Original analysis: Amplification from reference gene primers served as the basis for estimated nucleated cell counts. Profiling relied on immunoSEQ multiplex PCR, and the TCRdb table lists in-frame clones only, not all of them. Clonal size and the V and J genes are those of that table, whereas D and trimming came from the DNA. The table shows some 250,000 clones, with 65% to 85% occurring only once. V lost 1 base and J 7 bases, leaving 15 bases between the germline ends. Germline values: CDR1 SGHDT, CDR2 YYEEEE. The CDR3 runs 16 residues. Sequenced sample: peripheral blood. The chain has TRBV5-6 and TRBJ1-6, with TRBD1 as a possible D gene (5 bases). This sequence originates from a man between 45 and 60 years old with active or convalescent COVID-19. This CDR3 reads CASSLMYGEGNSPLHF. The CDR3 region has the DNA TGTGCCAGCAGCTTGATGTACGGGGAGGGGAATTCACCCCTCCACTTT.